This TCR beta chain came from a study of graft-versus-host responses after intestinal transplantation. Across the whole study: Each recipient received a multivisceral, liver-intestinal, or isolated intestinal graft.

TCRdb's copy holds only in-frame clones and misses some; the assay was immunoSEQ multiplex PCR. Among tens of thousands of clones listed, around 90% were seen once. V shed 2 bases and J shed 0 bases, with 11 bases lying between them. Per the germline V gene, CDR1 is SNHLY and CDR2 is FYNNEI. This CDR3 is 17 amino acids long. Note on this clone: Its antigen remains unknown.

This specimen was unstimulated CD4+ T cells sorted from spleen or lymph node cells, taken before intestinal transplant. The gene calls are TRBV2 and TRBJ1-6; the D gene is possibly TRBD1 (5 bases). The TCR originated in a human donor who received an intestinal transplant. CDR3 residues: CASSEIFDSSYNSPLHF. CDR3 nucleotide sequence: TGTGCCAGCAGTGAAATTTTCGACAGCTCCTATAATTCACCCCTCCACTTT.